This T cell receptor beta chain was sequenced for a study of blood T cell repertoires in COVID-19 (dated by TCRdb to about 2020). With regard to the full study: Collaborator samples came from the United States, Italy and Spain and covered acute and convalescent phases of COVID-19. The sample metadata nearly always contained a de-identified subject ID, COVID-19 status, age in years and sex. The material from the prospective study consisted of cDNA or gDNA derived from T cells, B-cell-depleted T cells, or PBMCs. Samples came from the ongoing ImmuneRACE study (first 160 participants) plus 1,254 subjects from 6 global collaborators. HLA class I and class II types, where available, came from metadata supplied by the sample provider rather than from assay-based typing. The repertoires were released in a freely available public database meant as a resource for research on the immune response to SARS-CoV-2. The dataset comprised deeply sampled blood TCRbeta repertoires from subjects exposed to, actively infected with, or recovered from COVID-19. The paper's findings and limits, for the study overall: Clinical and demographic metadata were provided uncurated, with the amount varying by source and participant.

As to this clone: What this receptor recognizes is not known. No base quality values were provided; no much bigger clone lies one nucleotide off.

Between the V and J ends, shortened by 3 bases and 8 bases respectively, the junction contains 10 bases. Including cysteine and phenylalanine, the CDR3 has 12 amino acids. Just CDR3 DNA is preserved here, 36 bases in frame from base 1. CDR1 and CDR2 are read off the germline V gene (reference sequence) as LNHDA and SQIVND. The immunoSEQ Assay, a bias-controlled multiplex PCR, was used to amplify TCRbeta CDR3 regions from genomic DNA. The authors' analysis ran thus. The number of nucleated cells in each sample was estimated from the amplification of reference gene primers within the assay. Sequence reads were collapsed and filtered to measure the absolute abundance of every unique TCRbeta CDR3 rearrangement. Productive Simpson clonality was computed per sample as the square root of Simpson's diversity index over productive rearrangements. Here the immuneACCESS table is served through TCRdb, limited to in-frame sequences with V and J called. Missing clones are a known gap in these copies; in checked studies unresolved V genes cover under half, and the rest lacks a known reason. Clone size and V and J calls were adopted from that table, with D and trimming inferred from the DNA. The sample profile shows roughly 230,000 clones; just under 85% of them were found once. The ten largest clonotypes hold 4% of the sample.

Whole blood was collected in K2EDTA tubes by collaborating institutions according to the institutions' own protocols. For TCRbeta analysis, collaborator samples were shipped as frozen whole blood, as isolated PBMCs, or as DNA extracted from either sample type. The sequence was obtained from a man aged 50 to 60 with acute or convalescent COVID-19. The sample consisted of peripheral blood. Here the chain combines TRBV19 and TRBJ1-1, with no confidently assigned D gene. The nucleotide sequence is TGTGCCAGTAGTATGAGGGCCAAGGAAGCTTTCTTT. Its translation is CASSMRAKEAFF. The CDR3, completed at both ends by the reference TRBV19 and TRBJ1-1 genes, gives the full variable domain DGGITQSPKYLFRKEGQNVTLSCEQNLNHDAMYWYRQDPGQGLRLIYYSQIVNDFQKGDIAEGYSVSREKKESFPLTVTSAQKNPTAFYLCASSMRAKEAFFGQGTRLTVV.